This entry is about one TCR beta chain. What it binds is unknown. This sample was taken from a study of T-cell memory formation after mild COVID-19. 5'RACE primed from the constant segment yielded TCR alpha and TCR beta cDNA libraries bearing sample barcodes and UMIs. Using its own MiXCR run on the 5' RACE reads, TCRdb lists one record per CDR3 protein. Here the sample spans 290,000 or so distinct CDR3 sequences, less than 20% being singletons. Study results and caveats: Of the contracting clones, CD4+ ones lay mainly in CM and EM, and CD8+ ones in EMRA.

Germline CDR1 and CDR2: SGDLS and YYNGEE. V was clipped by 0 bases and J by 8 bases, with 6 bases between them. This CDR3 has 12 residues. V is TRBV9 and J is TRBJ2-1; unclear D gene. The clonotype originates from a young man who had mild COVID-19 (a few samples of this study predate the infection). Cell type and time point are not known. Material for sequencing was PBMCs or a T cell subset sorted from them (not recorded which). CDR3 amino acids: CASSVDRYEQFF. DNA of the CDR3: TGTGCCAGCAGCGTAGATCGCTATGAGCAGTTCTTC.